The clone carrying this TCR beta chain was observed at least ten times. The antigen is unknown. This record comes from a study of human T cells and chemical hapten exposure. Regarding the study as a whole: There was alopecia in the donors, so their immune response may differ from that of healthy people.

In TCRdb, the RACE reads were re-called with MiXCR into one record per CDR3 protein. Among roughly 70,000 distinct CDR3 sequences listed, more than 8% were seen once. Time point: patch test 1, 2 weeks after DPC sensitization. Treatment specified: therapeutic diphenylcyclopropenone sensitization with weekly scalp DPC. V lost 2 bases, J lost 0 bases, and 6 bases stayed unmatched. Germline V gives CDR1 PRHDT, CDR2 FYEKMQ (reference sequence). The CDR3 extends over 16 amino acids. The chain uses TRBV13 and TRBJ2-5, with 7 nucleotides matching TRBD2. The sample in question was whole blood, obtained in connection with sensitization to the hapten diphenylcyclopropenone (DPC). The sequence was obtained from a woman aged 35 to 49 with alopecia areata. Some clones in this sample may be carry-over from other donors' samples. The CDR3 loop reads CASSLRDYSYQETQYF. Written as DNA, the CDR3 is TGTGCCAGCAGCTTAAGGGACTACTCGTACCAAGAGACCCAGTACTTC.